This T cell receptor beta chain was retrieved from a study of cytomegalovirus exposure and HLA in healthy donors. Study information: Of roughly 400 genotyped donors, roughly 76% grouped in the Caucasian-associated ancestry cluster. Findings of the study overall: Among CMV-associated TCR beta chains, most appeared HLA-restricted in a later analysis.

V lost 3 bases, J lost 6 bases, and 24 bases lay in between. The CDR3 is made up of 18 amino acids. Germline V gene lookup returns CDR1 KGHSH and CDR2 LQKENI. This clone was picked up a small number of times. Its target is unknown. With 60 Vbeta and 13 Jbeta primers, the PCR was carried out. TCRdb keeps only in-frame clones here, not all; method: immunoSEQ multiplex PCR. The sample shows some 110,000 clones, roughly three quarters of them seen only once. This TCR came from a woman in her 30s in good health and CMV-seronegative. The rearrangement joins TRBV18 to TRBJ2-1; the D gene is possibly TRBD2 (6 bases). The sample consisted of PBMCs. As DNA, the CDR3 is TGTGCCAGCTCACCTGAATTGGATAAGCGGGTACTTTTCAATGAGCAGTTCTTC. Translated: CASSPELDKRVLFNEQFF.